The rows below give T cell receptor beta chains drawn from one sample of a study of identical twins. TCRdb fed the 5' RACE reads into MiXCR, producing one record per CDR3 protein. The sample carries 420,000 or so distinct CDR3 sequences, about a fifth recorded once. Sequencing was done on a sample of naive T cells sorted from blood. These receptor sequences come from a man between 45 and 60 years old in good health. CDR3s include the opening cysteine and the closing phenylalanine or tryptophan. The D gene is left open where the match is weak. The listing skips clone size in some rows; elsewhere it reads once, few, many or a size class.

cdr3_aa	cdr3_nt	clone_size	j_call	v_call	d_call
CASSFPPPSSGRGSSKRNEQFF	TGCGCCAGCAGCTTCCCGCCCCCATCTAGCGGGAGAGGGAGTAGTAAGCGGAATGAGCAGTTCTTC	-	TRBJ2-1	TRBV5-1	TRBD2
CASSLFNGGVGGYTF	TGTGCCAGCAGCCTATTCAATGGGGGCGTGGGAGGCTACACCTTC	-	TRBJ1-2	TRBV12-3/TRBV12-4	-
CASKPGQGNTGELFF	TGTGCCAGCAAACCGGGACAGGGGAACACCGGGGAGCTGTTTTTT	many	TRBJ2-2	TRBV6-1	TRBD1
CASSPSASSYNEQFF	TGTGCCAGCTCACCTTCAGCGAGCTCCTACAATGAGCAGTTCTTC	many	TRBJ2-1	TRBV18	-
CAIRRTGTEAFF	TGTGCCATCAGGAGGACAGGGACTGAAGCTTTCTTT	few	TRBJ1-1	TRBV10-3	TRBD1
CASSLGGWVASGEQFF	TGTGCCAGCAGTTTAGGGGGGTGGGTTGCATCGGGTGAGCAGTTCTTC	many	TRBJ2-1	TRBV27	-
CASILAERGNEQFF	TGTGCCAGCATCCTAGCGGAAAGAGGTAATGAGCAGTTCTTC	many	TRBJ2-1	TRBV12-3/TRBV12-4	TRBD2
CSVEDRLQYQETQYF	TGCAGCGTTGAAGATCGGTTACAGTACCAAGAGACCCAGTACTTC	many	TRBJ2-5	TRBV29-1	-
CSARGGGAREETQYF	TGCAGTGCTAGAGGGGGCGGGGCCCGCGAGGAGACCCAGTACTTC	-	TRBJ2-5	TRBV20-1	-
CASSLYPPRQGTDTQYF	TGTGCCAGCAGTTTATACCCCCCCCGACAGGGCACAGATACGCAGTATTTT	many	TRBJ2-3	TRBV27	-
CASRSGTARTGANVLTF	TGTGCCAGCAGATCCGGGACGGCACGCACTGGGGCCAACGTCCTGACTTTC	-	TRBJ2-6	TRBV12-3/TRBV12-4	-
CASSVASPPRETQYF	TGCGCCAGCAGCGTAGCGTCGCCCCCCCGGGAGACCCAGTACTTC	-	TRBJ2-5	TRBV5-1	-
CASSWGQGALNTEAFF	TGTGCCAGCAGCTGGGGACAGGGGGCACTGAACACTGAAGCTTTCTTT	-	TRBJ1-1	TRBV5-6	TRBD1
CSARISGYTEAFF	TGCAGTGCCCGCATAAGTGGTTACACTGAAGCTTTCTTT	many	TRBJ1-1	TRBV20-1	-
CASSLAETGPSTEAFF	TGCGCCAGCAGCTTGGCGGAGACAGGACCAAGCACTGAAGCTTTCTTT	-	TRBJ1-1	TRBV5-1	-
CSARGASYEQYF	TGCAGTGCTAGGGGGGCGTCCTACGAGCAGTACTTC	few	TRBJ2-7	TRBV20-1	-
CASSLSRVNTGELFF	TGTGCCAGCAGCTTATCCAGGGTCAACACCGGGGAGCTGTTTTTT	few	TRBJ2-2	TRBV11-2	-
CSARKKPGTGMSSSGELFF	TGCAGTGCCAGAAAAAAACCCGGGACAGGGATGAGCAGTTCCGGGGAGCTGTTTTTT	-	TRBJ2-2	TRBV20-1	TRBD1
CASSQVPGQTYNEQFF	TGTGCCAGCAGCCAAGTACCCGGACAGACCTACAATGAGCAGTTCTTC	-	TRBJ2-1	TRBV3-1	-
CASSLTLGQGAGTQYF	TGTGCCAGCAGTTTAACGTTGGGACAGGGGGCAGGGACCCAGTACTTC	many	TRBJ2-5	TRBV27	TRBD1
CASSPRQGFRTDTQYF	TGCGCCAGCAGCCCCAGACAGGGGTTCCGCACAGATACGCAGTATTTT	-	TRBJ2-3	TRBV5-1	TRBD1
CASNGQGLNTEAFF	TGTGCCAGCAACGGACAGGGGTTGAACACTGAAGCTTTCTTT	many	TRBJ1-1	TRBV6-2/TRBV6-3	TRBD1
CASSISGSTQYF	TGTGCCAGCAGCATAAGCGGGAGTACGCAGTATTTT	many	TRBJ2-3	TRBV9	TRBD2
CASSLGQGKDEKLFF	TGTGCCAGCAGTTTAGGGCAGGGAAAGGATGAAAAACTGTTTTTT	-	TRBJ1-4	TRBV28	-
CSARRGAAGGYGYTF	TGCAGTGCCCGACGAGGGGCAGCAGGAGGCTATGGCTACACCTTC	-	TRBJ1-2	TRBV20-1	-
CSAYHTGFNYGYTF	TGCAGTGCTTACCACACAGGGTTTAACTATGGCTACACCTTC	-	TRBJ1-2	TRBV20-1	-
CSAREMGGNYGYTF	TGCAGTGCTAGAGAAATGGGAGGGAACTATGGCTACACCTTC	few	TRBJ1-2	TRBV20-1	-
CASRQTGSYEKLFF	TGTGCCAGCAGACAGACAGGGTCATATGAAAAACTGTTTTTT	many	TRBJ1-4	TRBV6-1	TRBD1
CASSFVGGNSPLHF	TGTGCCAGCAGTTTTGTGGGGGGAAATTCACCCCTCCACTTT	-	TRBJ1-6	TRBV12-3/TRBV12-4	-
CAITGTERNSPLHF	TGTGCCATCACAGGGACAGAGAGGAATTCACCCCTCCACTTT	many	TRBJ1-6	TRBV10-3	TRBD1
CASSYTLGQGNTGELFF	TGTGCCAGCAGCTATACCCTGGGACAGGGGAACACCGGGGAGCTGTTTTTT	-	TRBJ2-2	TRBV11-1	TRBD1
CASSLEGTANNSPLHF	TGCGCCAGCAGCTTGGAAGGGACGGCTAATAATTCACCCCTCCACTTT	few	TRBJ1-6	TRBV5-1	-
CASSQPGGANNEQFF	TGTGCCAGCAGCCAACCCGGGGGGGCCAATAATGAGCAGTTCTTC	many	TRBJ2-1	TRBV4-2	TRBD2
CSVALRPQETQYF	TGCAGCGTTGCGCTTCGGCCGCAAGAGACCCAGTACTTC	-	TRBJ2-5	TRBV29-1	-
CASSLRDRVNQPQHF	TGTGCCAGCAGTCTCCGGGACAGGGTCAATCAGCCCCAGCATTTT	many	TRBJ1-5	TRBV12-3/TRBV12-4	TRBD1
CASSYQVRRSPLHF	TGTGCCAGCAGTTACCAGGTCAGGCGGTCACCCCTCCACTTT	-	TRBJ1-6	TRBV6-2/TRBV6-3	-
CASSTRDTGTTGPEQYF	TGTGCCAGCAGTACTCGGGACACCGGGACTACGGGTCCTGAGCAGTACTTC	many	TRBJ2-7	TRBV6-5	-
CASSPGAGTDTQYF	TGCGCCAGCAGTCCCGGGGCGGGCACAGATACGCAGTATTTT	few	TRBJ2-3	TRBV5-1	-
CASSQGLGTGLIEQYF	TGCGCCAGCAGCCAAGGATTGGGGACCGGGCTCATTGAGCAGTACTTC	-	TRBJ2-7	TRBV4-3	-
CASSQDRVQGAGMRQYF	TGTGCCAGCAGCCAAGATCGTGTACAGGGGGCAGGGATGCGGCAGTACTTC	-	TRBJ2-7	TRBV3-1	TRBD1
CASSLHHRGNTEAFF	TGTGCCAGCAGTCTCCATCACAGGGGTAACACTGAAGCTTTCTTT	-	TRBJ1-1	TRBV12-3/TRBV12-4	TRBD1
CASSPPGTSVYNEQFF	TGTGCCAGCTCACCACCGGGGACTAGCGTCTACAATGAGCAGTTCTTC	few	TRBJ2-1	TRBV18	TRBD2
CAIRTGTSGRAGETQYF	TGTGCCATCAGGACCGGGACTAGCGGGAGGGCAGGCGAGACCCAGTACTTC	-	TRBJ2-5	TRBV10-3	TRBD2
CAIRSDRSNLLEQYF	TGTGCCATCAGGTCGGACAGGAGTAATCTCCTGGAGCAGTACTTC	many	TRBJ2-7	TRBV10-3	TRBD1
CASSLIGFSGANVLTF	TGTGCCAGCAGTTTAATAGGTTTCTCTGGGGCCAACGTCCTGACTTTC	-	TRBJ2-6	TRBV27	-
CASSLAGAGHYGYTF	TGTGCCAGCAGCTTGGCGGGAGCCGGCCACTATGGCTACACCTTC	many	TRBJ1-2	TRBV5-4	-
CASSEYRVGGEQFF	TGTGCCAGCAGTGAGTACAGGGTAGGAGGTGAGCAGTTCTTC	few	TRBJ2-1	TRBV2	-
CASSRRDRAANYGYTF	TGTGCCAGCAGTAGAAGGGACAGGGCCGCTAACTATGGCTACACCTTC	many	TRBJ1-2	TRBV25-1	TRBD1
CSVESGYEQYF	TGCAGCGTTGAAAGCGGCTACGAGCAGTACTTC	many	TRBJ2-7	TRBV29-1	-
CASSYPGQGRSEQYF	TGTGCCAGCAGTTACCCGGGACAGGGAAGGTCCGAGCAGTACTTC	-	TRBJ2-7	TRBV6-2/TRBV6-3	TRBD1
CSASGLAGVWELFF	TGCAGTGCTAGCGGACTAGCGGGGGTCTGGGAGCTGTTTTTT	-	TRBJ2-2	TRBV20-1	TRBD2
CASSDSGQLTIYEQYF	TGTGCCAGCAGTGACTCGGGACAGCTGACCATATACGAGCAGTACTTC	-	TRBJ2-7	TRBV28	TRBD1
CASSPRGDLIYNEQFF	TGTGCCAGCAGCCCTCGGGGGGACCTAATCTACAATGAGCAGTTCTTC	-	TRBJ2-1	TRBV7-9	TRBD2
CASSYRRASSYNEQFF	TGTGCCAGCAGTTACCGGCGCGCGAGCTCCTACAATGAGCAGTTCTTC	many	TRBJ2-1	TRBV6-2/TRBV6-3	-
CASRDNRGASGRESWNEQFF	TGTGCCAGCAGGGACAACAGGGGGGCTAGCGGGAGGGAGAGTTGGAATGAGCAGTTCTTC	-	TRBJ2-1	TRBV12-3/TRBV12-4	TRBD2
CASSRTGPHTGELFF	TGTGCCAGCAGCAGGACAGGTCCCCACACCGGGGAGCTGTTTTTT	many	TRBJ2-2	TRBV6-1	TRBD1
CASSLVTGWEQYF	TGCGCCAGCAGCTTGGTTACGGGGTGGGAGCAGTACTTC	few	TRBJ2-7	TRBV5-1	-
CASSFTPETGGYYDTQYF	TGTGCCAGCAGCTTTACCCCTGAGACAGGGGGCTATTACGATACGCAGTATTTT	-	TRBJ2-3	TRBV7-8	TRBD1
CASSPERFYGYTF	TGTGCCAGCTCACCTGAGAGGTTCTATGGCTACACCTTC	many	TRBJ1-2	TRBV18	-